This T cell receptor beta chain comes out of a study of identical twins. This clonotype was counted at least ten times. A universal primer site arose from template switching, and cDNA bore unique molecular identifiers. TCRdb fed the 5' RACE reads into MiXCR, producing one record per CDR3 protein. The sample has approximately 890,000 distinct CDR3 sequences; 12% are singletons. This CDR3 contains 15 residues. After removal of 4 bases from V and 9 bases from J, the junction contained 10 bases not matched to a gene. Germline V gene data show CDR1 as SGHRS and CDR2 as YFSETQ. These data were also reused for a study on yellow fever vaccine responses in identical twins.

This chain uses TRBV5-1 with TRBJ2-1, with 10 nucleotides matching TRBD1. Specimen: PBMCs. This receptor was identified in a woman aged 18-35 years in good health. CDR3 DNA: TGCGCCAGCAGCCCAGGACAGGGGGTTAGGGGTGAGCAGTTCTTC. Its protein product is CASSPGQGVRGEQFF.